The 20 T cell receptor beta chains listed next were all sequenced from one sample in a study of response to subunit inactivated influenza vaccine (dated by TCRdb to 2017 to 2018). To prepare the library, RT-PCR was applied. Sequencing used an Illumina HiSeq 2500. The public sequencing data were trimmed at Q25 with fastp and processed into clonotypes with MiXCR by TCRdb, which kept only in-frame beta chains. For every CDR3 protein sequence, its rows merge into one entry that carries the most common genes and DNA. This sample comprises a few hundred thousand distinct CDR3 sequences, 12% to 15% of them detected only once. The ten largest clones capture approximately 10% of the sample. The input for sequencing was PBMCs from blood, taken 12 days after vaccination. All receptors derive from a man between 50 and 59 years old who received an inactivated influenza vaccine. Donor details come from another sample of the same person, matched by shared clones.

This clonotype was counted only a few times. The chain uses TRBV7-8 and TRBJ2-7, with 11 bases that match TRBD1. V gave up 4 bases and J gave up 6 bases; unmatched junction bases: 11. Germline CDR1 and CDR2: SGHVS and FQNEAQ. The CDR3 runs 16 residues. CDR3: CASSYRVGGQGAEQYF. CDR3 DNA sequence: TGTGCCAGCAGCTACCGAGTTGGAGGACAGGGGGCCGAGCAGTACTTC.

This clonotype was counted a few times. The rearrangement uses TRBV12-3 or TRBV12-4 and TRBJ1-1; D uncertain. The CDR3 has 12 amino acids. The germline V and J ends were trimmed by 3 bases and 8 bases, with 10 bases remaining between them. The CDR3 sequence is CASSFFPREAFF. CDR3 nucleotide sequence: TGTGCCAGCAGTTTCTTCCCCAGGGAAGCTTTCTTT.

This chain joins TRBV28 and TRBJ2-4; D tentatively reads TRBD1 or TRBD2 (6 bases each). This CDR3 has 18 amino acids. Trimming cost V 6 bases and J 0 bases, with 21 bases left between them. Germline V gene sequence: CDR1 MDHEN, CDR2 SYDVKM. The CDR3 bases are TGTGCCAGCAGAACGTCGGCGGAGGGACAAATAGCCAAAAACATTCAGTACTTC. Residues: CASRTSAEGQIAKNIQYF.

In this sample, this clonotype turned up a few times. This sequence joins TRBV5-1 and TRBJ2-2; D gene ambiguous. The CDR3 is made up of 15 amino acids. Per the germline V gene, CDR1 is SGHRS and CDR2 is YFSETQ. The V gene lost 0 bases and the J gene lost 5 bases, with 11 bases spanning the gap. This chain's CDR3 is CASSLGREGTGELFF. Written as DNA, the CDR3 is TGCGCCAGCAGCTTGGGGCGCGAAGGAACCGGGGAGCTGTTTTTT.

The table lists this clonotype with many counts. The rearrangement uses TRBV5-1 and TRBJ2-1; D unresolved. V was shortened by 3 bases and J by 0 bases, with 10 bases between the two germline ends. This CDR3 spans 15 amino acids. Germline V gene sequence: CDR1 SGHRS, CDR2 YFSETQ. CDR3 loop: CASSWSEDSYNEQFF. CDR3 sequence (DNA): TGCGCCAGCAGCTGGAGCGAGGACTCCTACAATGAGCAGTTCTTC.

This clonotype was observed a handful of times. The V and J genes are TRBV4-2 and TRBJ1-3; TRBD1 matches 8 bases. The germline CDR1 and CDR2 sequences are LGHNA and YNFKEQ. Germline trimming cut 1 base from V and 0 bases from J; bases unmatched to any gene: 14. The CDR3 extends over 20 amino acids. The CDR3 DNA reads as TGTGCCAGCAGCCAAGCCCTAAGACAGGGGACGTCAAGCTCTGGAAACACCATATATTTT. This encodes CASSQALRQGTSSSGNTIYF.

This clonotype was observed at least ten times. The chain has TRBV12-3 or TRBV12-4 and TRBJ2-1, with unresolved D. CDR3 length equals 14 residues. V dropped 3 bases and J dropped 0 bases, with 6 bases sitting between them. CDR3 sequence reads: CASSLQSSYNEQFF. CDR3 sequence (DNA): TGTGCCAGCAGTTTGCAGAGCTCCTACAATGAGCAGTTCTTC.

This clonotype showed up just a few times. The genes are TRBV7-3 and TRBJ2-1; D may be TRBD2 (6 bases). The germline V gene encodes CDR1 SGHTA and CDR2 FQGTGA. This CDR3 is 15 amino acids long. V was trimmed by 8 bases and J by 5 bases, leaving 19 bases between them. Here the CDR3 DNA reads TGTGCCAGCTCCCCAGCAGGGCGGGGTGACAATGAGCAGTTCTTC. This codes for CASSPAGRGDNEQFF.

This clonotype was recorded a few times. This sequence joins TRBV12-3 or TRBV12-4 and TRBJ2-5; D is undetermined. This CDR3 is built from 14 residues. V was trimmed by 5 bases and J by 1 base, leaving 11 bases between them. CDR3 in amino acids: CASSQSGSQETQYF. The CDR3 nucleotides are TGTGCCAGCAGTCAGAGTGGCAGCCAAGAGACCCAGTACTTC.

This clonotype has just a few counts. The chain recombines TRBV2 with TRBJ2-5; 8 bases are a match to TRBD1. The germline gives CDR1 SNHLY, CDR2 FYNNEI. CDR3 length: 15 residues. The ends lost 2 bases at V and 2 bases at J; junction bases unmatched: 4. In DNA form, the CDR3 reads TGTGCCAGCAGTGAAAGAGGACAGGGACAAGAGACCCAGTACTTC. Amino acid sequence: CASSERGQGQETQYF.

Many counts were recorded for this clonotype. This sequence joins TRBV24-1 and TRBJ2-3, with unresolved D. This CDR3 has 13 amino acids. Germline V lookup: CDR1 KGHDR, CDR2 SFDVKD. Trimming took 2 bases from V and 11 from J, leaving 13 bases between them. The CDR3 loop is CATSDSQRRQQYF. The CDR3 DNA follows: TGTGCCACCAGTGATTCCCAGAGGCGACAGCAGTATTTT.

The CDR3 coding sequence is TGTGCCAGCAGTTACTGGGGTAGCAATCAGCCCCAGCATTTT. Its translation: CASSYWGSNQPQHF. V and J are TRBV6-2 or TRBV6-3 and TRBJ1-5, with D unclear. Trimming cost V 1 base and J 0 bases, with 4 bases left between them. The CDR3 has 14 amino acids. Germline V gene lookup returns CDR1 MNHEY and CDR2 SVGEGT.

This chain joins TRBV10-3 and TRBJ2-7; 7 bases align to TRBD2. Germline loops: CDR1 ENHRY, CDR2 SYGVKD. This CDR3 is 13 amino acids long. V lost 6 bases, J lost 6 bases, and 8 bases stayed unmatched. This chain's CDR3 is CAIRFLGGGEQYF. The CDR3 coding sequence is TGTGCCATCAGGTTCCTGGGGGGGGGCGAGCAGTACTTC.

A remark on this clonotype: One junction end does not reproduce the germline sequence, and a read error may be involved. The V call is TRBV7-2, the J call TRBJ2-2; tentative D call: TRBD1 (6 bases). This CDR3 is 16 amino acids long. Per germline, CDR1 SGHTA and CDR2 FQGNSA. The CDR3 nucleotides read TGTGCCAGCAGCATAGCCGGGACAACGAACACCGGGGAGCTGTTTTTT. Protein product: CASSIAGTTNTGELFF.

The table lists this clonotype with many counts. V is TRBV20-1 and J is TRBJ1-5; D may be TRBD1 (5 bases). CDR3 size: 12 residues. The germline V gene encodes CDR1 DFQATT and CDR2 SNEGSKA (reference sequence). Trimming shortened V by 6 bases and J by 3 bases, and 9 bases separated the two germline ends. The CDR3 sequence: CSAPTVNQPQHF. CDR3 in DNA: TGCAGTGCCCCGACAGTCAATCAGCCCCAGCATTTT.

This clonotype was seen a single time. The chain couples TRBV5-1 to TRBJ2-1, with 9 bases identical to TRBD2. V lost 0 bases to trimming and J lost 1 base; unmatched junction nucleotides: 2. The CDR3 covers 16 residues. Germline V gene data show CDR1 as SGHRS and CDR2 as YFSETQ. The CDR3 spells CASSLASGVSYNEQFF. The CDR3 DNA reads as TGCGCCAGCAGCTTGGCTAGCGGGGTATCCTACAATGAGCAGTTCTTC.

CDR3 in DNA: TGTGCCAGCAGTTACCCGGGAACTGGAAACACCATATATTTT. Translated: CASSYPGTGNTIYF. This chain uses TRBV6-5 with TRBJ1-3; D remains unclear. Trimming pared 2 bases from V and 2 bases from J, leaving 7 bases between. This CDR3 contains 14 residues. Germline V CDR1 and CDR2: MNHEY, SVGAGI.

CDR3 nucleotides: TGCGCCAGCAGCCAAGAACAGGGACCTTCCATAGCTTTCTTT. Its protein is CASSQEQGPSIAFF. This chain links TRBV4-3 with TRBJ1-1, with D possibly TRBD1 on 6 matching bases. Trimming cost V 0 bases and J 10 bases, with 15 bases left between them. Germline V gene lookup returns CDR1 LGHNA and CDR2 YSLEER. CDR3 size: 14 residues.

DNA of the CDR3: TGCAGCGTGTTGGGACAGGTCGGGGAGACCCAGTACTTC. It is translated as CSVLGQVGETQYF. This chain joins TRBV29-1 and TRBJ2-5; TRBD1 matches at 8 bases. Germline CDR1 reads SQVTM; CDR2 reads ANQGSEA. J was trimmed by 5 bases and V by 6 bases; bases with no gene match: 8. This CDR3 region has 13 residues.

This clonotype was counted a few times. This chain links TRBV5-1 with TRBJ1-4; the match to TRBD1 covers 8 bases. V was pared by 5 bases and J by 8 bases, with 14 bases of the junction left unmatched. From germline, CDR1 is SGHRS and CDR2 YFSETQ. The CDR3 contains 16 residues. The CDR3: CASRTNDGQGGEKLFF. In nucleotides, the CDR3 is TGCGCCAGCAGAACCAACGACGGACAGGGTGGAGAAAAACTGTTTTTT.